The 4 T cell receptor beta chains reported below all come from one sample, sequenced in a study of control samples from healthy donors and cancer patients. Clones were read by immunoSEQ multiplex PCR, and TCRdb kept only the in-frame ones, dropping some. The table shows roughly 100,000 clones, with 75% to 90% occurring only once. The specimen was PBMCs. The receptors derive from a man in his fifties or sixties with lung cancer.

This chain's CDR3 is CASSAGGTRPNQPQHF. The CDR3 DNA follows: TGTGCCAGCAGCGCGGGGGGGACAAGACCTAATCAGCCCCAGCATTTT. This sequence joins TRBV9 and TRBJ1-5; weak D call: TRBD1 (6 bases). Trimming shortened V by 3 bases and J by 4 bases, and 17 bases separated the two germline ends. The germline V gene encodes CDR1 SGDLS and CDR2 YYNGEE. The CDR3 totals 16 residues.

This chain connects TRBV7-9 to TRBJ1-2; maybe TRBD1 (5 bases). Germline V gene lookup returns CDR1 SEHNR and CDR2 FQNEAQ (reference sequence). The CDR3 consists of 13 residues. Trimming shortened V by 6 bases and J by 3 bases, and 11 bases separated the two germline ends. As DNA, the CDR3 is TGTGCCAGCAGGGGACGGGCGGACTATGGCTACACCTTC. Residues: CASRGRADYGYTF. The whole variable domain, remainder taken from reference TRBV7-9 and TRBJ1-2, is DTGVSQNPRHKITKRGQNVTFRCDPISEHNRLYWYRQTLGQGPEFLTYFQNEAQLEKSRLLSDRFSAERPKGSFSTLEIQRTEQGDSAMYLCASRGRADYGYTFGSGTRLTVV.

The chain joins TRBV2 to TRBJ1-5; D possibly corresponds to TRBD1 (5 bases). Germline V CDR1 and CDR2: SNHLY, FYNNEI. Trimming removed 8 bases from V and 6 bases from J, with 17 bases in between. The CDR3 loop spans 14 amino acids. As DNA, the CDR3 is TGTGCCAGCTCCGGCGGGGCGAGGATTCAGCCCCAGCATTTT. It encodes CASSGGARIQPQHF.

This rearrangement joins TRBV9 to TRBJ1-1; D gene unclear. The V gene's germline CDR1 is SGDLS and CDR2 YYNGEE. CDR3 length equals 13 residues. With 5 bases removed from V and 4 bases from J, the gap between germline ends came to 12 bases. The CDR3 loop reads CASSFSDGTEAFF. The CDR3 DNA reads as TGTGCCAGCAGTTTTAGTGACGGCACTGAAGCTTTCTTT.